Shown below are 9 T cell receptor beta chains from a single sample sequenced in a study of control samples from healthy donors and cancer patients. The data were produced by immunoSEQ multiplex PCR, yet TCRdb's version contains in-frame clones alone and is incomplete. The data hold fewer than 250,000 clones, with roughly nine tenths observed a single time. The sample consisted of blood. These receptors all come from a man aged 30 to 39 in good health.

A few counts support this clone. V gene TRBV7-9 combines with J gene TRBJ1-5; 10 bases agree with TRBD1. The V and J ends lost 5 bases and 3 bases, in that order; junction bases with no gene match: 7. Germline-derived CDR1 and CDR2 are SEHNR and FQNEAQ (reference sequence). CDR3 length equals 16 residues. CDR3 loop: CASSLGTGAFNQPQHF. The DNA of the CDR3 is TGTGCCAGCAGCCTTGGGACAGGGGCCTTCAATCAGCCCCAGCATTTT.

The chain combines TRBV5-1 with TRBJ1-5; D is undetermined. Germline loops: CDR1 SGHRS, CDR2 YFSETQ. The CDR3 has 15 residues. Trimming left V 0 bases short and J 0 bases short, with 7 bases between. The CDR3 DNA sequence: TGCGCCAGCAGCTTGGATAACATTAGCAATCAGCCCCAGCATTTT. This gives the protein CASSLDNISNQPQHF.

The chain carries TRBV4-1 and TRBJ1-1; weak D call: TRBD1 (6 bases). The CDR3 covers 16 residues. V lost 0 bases and J 6 bases, leaving 17 bases between the germline ends. Per the germline V gene, CDR1 is MGHRA and CDR2 is YSYEKL. CDR3 sequence: CASSQDLGQGFPEAFF. In DNA form, the CDR3 reads TGCGCCAGCAGCCAAGATTTAGGGCAGGGGTTCCCTGAAGCTTTCTTT.

V usage is TRBV24-1 and J usage is TRBJ2-1, with 9 bases aligning to TRBD1. This CDR3 contains 15 residues. Trimming cost V 5 bases and J 6 bases; bases outside gene matches: 7. CDR1 is KGHDR, CDR2 SFDVKD, per germline. In DNA, the CDR3 is TGTGCCACCAGTGGGGGGGACAGGGAGTCCAATGAGCAGTTCTTC. This sequence encodes CATSGGDRESNEQFF.

V and J are TRBV7-9 and TRBJ2-1; TRBD1 agrees at 10 bases. The germline CDR1 and CDR2 sequences are SEHNR and FQNEAQ (reference sequence). V lost 5 bases and J lost 7; bases outside the gene matches: 8. This CDR3 comprises 15 residues. CDR3 nucleotides: TGTGCCAGCAGCACCGGGACAGGGGTGGGGAATGAGCAGTTCTTC. Protein sequence: CASSTGTGVGNEQFF.

The genes are TRBV19 and TRBJ1-1; D call uncertain. The CDR3 length is 13 residues. Germline CDR1 and CDR2: LNHDA and SQIVND (reference sequence). V gave up 1 base and J gave up 3 bases, with 6 bases separating them. The CDR3 coding sequence is TGTGCCAGTAGTATAGCTCGGGACACTGAAGCTTTCTTT. Its translation: CASSIARDTEAFF. The whole variable domain, filled in from reference TRBV19 and TRBJ1-1, reads DGGITQSPKYLFRKEGQNVTLSCEQNLNHDAMYWYRQDPGQGLRLIYYSQIVNDFQKGDIAEGYSVSREKKESFPLTVTSAQKNPTAFYLCASSIARDTEAFFGQGTRLTVV.

V usage is TRBV2 and J usage is TRBJ2-1, with TRBD2 identical over 10 bases. Germline V gives CDR1 SNHLY, CDR2 FYNNEI. V lost 2 bases and J lost 1; bases outside the gene matches: 14. CDR3 length: 20 amino acids. The chain's CDR3 is CASSEYGQLAGNPSYNEQFF. The CDR3 DNA follows: TGTGCCAGCAGTGAATATGGACAACTAGCGGGGAACCCTTCCTACAATGAGCAGTTCTTC.

The chain is built from TRBV15 and TRBJ1-5, with 7 bases matching TRBD1. This CDR3 is built from 18 residues. Trimming took 4 bases from V and 0 from J; bases not matched to a gene: 12. In germline, CDR1 is LNHNV, CDR2 YYDKDF (reference sequence). The CDR3: CATSTTTGTAYSNQPQHF. For the CDR3, the DNA is TGTGCCACCAGCACCACGACCGGGACAGCATATAGCAATCAGCCCCAGCATTTT.

CDR3 bases: TGCGCCAGCAGCTTGGGGGGGACCCTGGAAGCTTTCTTT. Its protein is CASSLGGTLEAFF. V usage is TRBV5-1 and J usage is TRBJ1-1; perhaps TRBD1 as D (5 bases). CDR1 is SGHRS and CDR2 is YFSETQ in the germline V gene. The CDR3 sequence is 13 residues long. The V gene lost 0 bases and the J gene lost 8 bases, with 11 bases spanning the gap.